The 23 T cell receptor beta chains in this list originate from one sample, sequenced in a study of T cells in localized non-small cell lung cancer. Sequencing was performed with immunoSEQ multiplex PCR; in TCRdb, only in-frame clones are kept and a portion is missing. Among about 20,000 clones listed, over 80% were seen once. The sequencing used PBMCs, collected before any cancer treatment. These receptors all come from a man between 40 and 69 years old with stage II squamous cell lung carcinoma.

This clone appeared once. The rearrangement joins TRBV11-3 to TRBJ2-7, with 14 bases that match TRBD2. The CDR3 is 14 amino acids. V lost 3 bases to trimming and J lost 5 bases; unmatched junction nucleotides: 0. CDR1 and CDR2 (germline): SGHNT, YENEEA. CDR3 sequence reads: CASSLGLAGDEQYF. The CDR3 nucleotides are TGTGCCAGCAGCTTGGGACTAGCGGGAGACGAGCAGTACTTC.

The chain is built from TRBV30 and TRBJ1-3, with D maybe TRBD1 (5 bases). Germline loops: CDR1 GTSNPN, CDR2 SVGIG (reference sequence). The CDR3 has 15 amino acids. V was pared by 2 bases and J by 0 bases, with 11 bases between. The CDR3 reads CAWSRDSGSGNTIYF. The CDR3 bases are TGTGCCTGGAGTCGGGACTCCGGCTCTGGAAACACCATATATTTT.

V usage is TRBV7-9 and J usage is TRBJ2-3; 7 nucleotides line up with TRBD1. The germline V gene has CDR1 SEHNR and CDR2 FQNEAQ (reference sequence). The CDR3 covers 14 residues. J gave up 2 bases and V 3 bases, and 2 bases lay outside the gene matches. CDR3 coding DNA: TGTGCCAGCAGCTTCGACAGGGACACAGATACGCAGTATTTT. This codes for CASSFDRDTDTQYF.

This clone has a handful of counts. The chain couples TRBV29-1 to TRBJ1-1; D is possibly TRBD1 (6 bases). CDR3 size: 13 residues. Germline CDR1 and CDR2: SQVTM and ANQGSEA. V lost 8 bases, J lost 0 bases, and 13 bases lay in between. The CDR3 DNA sequence: TGCAGCTCTGAGACAGGTATGAACACTGAAGCTTTCTTT. Protein product: CSSETGMNTEAFF.

The V call is TRBV5-1, the J call TRBJ1-1; no firm D call. This CDR3 region has 14 residues. V was cut by 4 bases and J by 4 bases, with 14 bases left in between. From germline, CDR1 is SGHRS and CDR2 YFSETQ. In DNA, the CDR3 is TGCGCCAGCAGCCAGACACCTGGTAGCACTGAAGCTTTCTTT. Residues: CASSQTPGSTEAFF. The complete variable domain, with remaining parts taken from reference TRBV5-1 and TRBJ1-1, reads KAGVTQTPRYLIKTRGQQVTLSCSPISGHRSVSWYQQTPGQGLQFLFEYFSETQRNKGNFPGRFSGRQFSNSRSEMNVSTLELGDSALYLCASSQTPGSTEAFFGQGTRLTVV.

This clone was detected only once. V usage is TRBV7-9 and J usage is TRBJ2-3, with D perhaps TRBD1 (6 bases). This CDR3 spans 14 amino acids. Per the germline V gene, CDR1 is SEHNR and CDR2 is FQNEAQ (reference sequence). V dropped 5 bases and J dropped 4 bases, with 13 bases sitting between them. The CDR3 DNA reads as TGTGCCAGCAGCCCGATTGGGGGCGCAGATACGCAGTATTTT. Its translation: CASSPIGGADTQYF.

The genes are TRBV7-3 and TRBJ1-1; D is unresolved. The CDR3 loop spans 13 amino acids. Trimming removed 4 bases at V and 2 bases at J, with 8 bases between. Germline loops: CDR1 SGHTA, CDR2 FQGTGA. CDR3 amino acids: CASSSDRNTEAFF. CDR3 nucleotides: TGTGCCAGCAGCTCAGATAGAAACACTGAAGCTTTCTTT.

This clone was picked up one time. V and J are TRBV7-2 and TRBJ1-4; no clear D. Germline V gene sequence: CDR1 SGHTA, CDR2 FQGNSA. The germline V and J ends were trimmed by 3 bases and 8 bases, with 10 bases remaining between them. This CDR3 contains 13 residues. CDR3 nucleotides: TGTGCCAGCAGCTTGGTCCCTAGCGAAAAACTGTTTTTT. This translates into CASSLVPSEKLFF.

J is TRBJ2-1 and V is TRBV9; 9 nucleotides align to TRBD1. This CDR3 spans 14 amino acids. The junction had 6 bases not matched to a gene; V was cut back by 6 bases and J by 5 bases. The germline V gene encodes CDR1 SGDLS and CDR2 YYNGEE. The CDR3 DNA sequence: TGTGCCAGCACAGGACAGGGGTGGAACAATGAGCAGTTCTTC. Its protein is CASTGQGWNNEQFF.

The V gene is TRBV28, the J gene TRBJ1-1; D possibly corresponds to TRBD1 (5 bases). The CDR3 is 14 residues long. V lost 3 bases to trimming and J lost 4 bases, with 12 bases between them. Germline assignment: CDR1 MDHEN and CDR2 SYDVKM. The CDR3 protein is CASSFTLGVTEAFF. The CDR3 DNA reads TGTGCCAGCAGTTTCACTTTGGGGGTCACTGAAGCTTTCTTT.

The J gene is TRBJ1-5, the V gene TRBV12-5; D gene uncertain. There are 15 residues in the CDR3. Germline V gene data show CDR1 as LGHNT and CDR2 as FRNRAP. The V end was cut by 1 base, the J end by 3 bases, with 10 bases between. CDR3 DNA sequence: TGTGCTAGTGGTTTGGGATCTCGAAACAATCAGCCCCAGCATTTT. It encodes CASGLGSRNNQPQHF.

V gene TRBV7-8 combines with J gene TRBJ1-2; possible D gene TRBD1, 5 bases. This CDR3 region has 15 residues. V was trimmed by 0 bases and J by 8 bases, leaving 16 bases between them. The germline gives CDR1 SGHVS, CDR2 FQNEAQ. The CDR3 DNA reads as TGTGCCAGCAGCTTAGCGTCCCAGGGTCCGAGGGGCTACACCTTC. Translating gives CASSLASQGPRGYTF.

J is TRBJ1-2 and V is TRBV5-1, with TRBD1 matching over 7 bases. Germline loops: CDR1 SGHRS, CDR2 YFSETQ. Trimming cost V 0 bases and J 8 bases; bases outside gene matches: 7. The CDR3 is 14 amino acids. The CDR3 reads CASSLGQGNRGYTF. CDR3 coding DNA: TGCGCCAGCAGCTTGGGACAGGGCAATCGAGGCTACACCTTC. The entire variable domain, with the rest obtained from reference TRBV5-1 and TRBJ1-2, is as follows: KAGVTQTPRYLIKTRGQQVTLSCSPISGHRSVSWYQQTPGQGLQFLFEYFSETQRNKGNFPGRFSGRQFSNSRSEMNVSTLELGDSALYLCASSLGQGNRGYTFGSGTRLTVV.

The chain is built from TRBV9 and TRBJ1-1, with no clear D. Germline CDR1 SGDLS, CDR2 YYNGEE. Trimming cost V 2 bases and J 4 bases, with 15 bases left between them. This CDR3 comprises 15 residues. The CDR3 DNA is TGTGCCAGCAGCGTGGGTTCGGAGCCCCGCACTGAAGCTTTCTTT. This gives the protein CASSVGSEPRTEAFF.

The chain has TRBV18 and TRBJ2-3; D gene ambiguous. This CDR3 comprises 16 residues. Germline-derived CDR1 and CDR2 are KGHSH and LQKENI. Trimming removed 2 bases at V and 2 bases at J, with 14 bases between. In DNA, the CDR3 is TGTGCCAGCTCACCAGTGAACCCGGTCAACACAGATACGCAGTATTTT. Its translation: CASSPVNPVNTDTQYF.

The chain is built from TRBV7-2 and TRBJ2-3; no clear D. The CDR3 has 14 residues. Trimming cost V 2 bases and J 9 bases, with 15 bases left between them. CDR1 SGHTA and CDR2 FQGNSA come from the germline V gene. The CDR3 coding sequence is TGTGCCAGCAGCTTACGAGGAATTAGGTCAACGCAGTATTTT. It specifies CASSLRGIRSTQYF.

The genes are TRBV25-1 and TRBJ2-2; D perhaps matches TRBD2 (6 bases). Germline CDR1 reads MGHDK; CDR2 reads SYGVNS. V was shortened by 5 bases and J by 3 bases, with 16 bases between the two germline ends. CDR3 size: 16 residues. The CDR3 nucleotides read TGTGCCAGCAGTCCTTCCCTTAGCGGAGACACCGGGGAGCTGTTTTTT. Translated, it gives CASSPSLSGDTGELFF. The complete variable domain, with remaining parts taken from reference TRBV25-1 and TRBJ2-2, reads EADIYQTPRYLVIGTGKKITLECSQTMGHDKMYWYQQDPGMELHLIHYSYGVNSTEKGDLSSESTVSRIRTEHFPLTLESARPSHTSQYLCASSPSLSGDTGELFFGEGSRLTVL.

This rearrangement joins TRBV12-5 to TRBJ2-3, with D hard to call. This CDR3 comprises 14 residues. Trimming removed 1 base at V and 9 bases at J, with 14 bases between. The germline CDR1 and CDR2 sequences are LGHNT and FRNRAP. CDR3 in amino acids: CASGLDGKRSTQYF. The CDR3, as DNA: TGTGCTAGTGGTTTGGACGGTAAGAGGTCGACGCAGTATTTT.

J is TRBJ2-3 and V is TRBV7-3; D gene uncertain. Germline assignment: CDR1 SGHTA and CDR2 FQGTGA. The CDR3 has 15 amino acids. V was clipped by 2 bases and J by 2 bases, with 11 bases between them. For the CDR3, the DNA is TGTGCCAGCAGCTTATACCAGGCTTCCACAGATACGCAGTATTTT. As protein: CASSLYQASTDTQYF.

The V gene is TRBV11-2, the J gene TRBJ2-2; D uncertain. CDR1 is SGHAT and CDR2 is FQNNGV in the germline V gene. The CDR3 loop spans 14 amino acids. Trimming left V 5 bases short and J 6 bases short, with 13 bases between. The CDR3 DNA reads TGTGCCAGCAGCCCCGGGCTTAGGCCCGGGGAGCTGTTTTTT. It specifies CASSPGLRPGELFF.

The V call is TRBV7-2, the J call TRBJ2-5, with TRBD2 matching 13 bases. Germline-derived CDR1 and CDR2 are SGHTA and FQGNSA. V was clipped by 5 bases and J by 2 bases; unmatched bases: 2. CDR3 length: 15 amino acids. The CDR3 nucleotides read TGTGCCAGCAGCATGACTAGCGGGGGGCAAGAGACCCAGTACTTC. Its translation: CASSMTSGGQETQYF.

This chain connects TRBV6-5 to TRBJ2-5; TRBD2 is a possible D gene (6 bases). This CDR3 has 14 residues. The germline gives CDR1 MNHEY, CDR2 SVGAGI. With 6 bases removed from V and 3 bases from J, the gap between germline ends came to 14 bases. DNA for the CDR3: TGTGCCAGCAGGGAGGAAACGGGGGAAGAGACCCAGTACTTC. This translates into CASREETGEETQYF.

CDR3 coding DNA: TGTGCCAGCAGCCCATCCGGGACAGGGAGCAGAGGCTACACCTTC. Translating it yields CASSPSGTGSRGYTF. V gene TRBV7-9 combines with J gene TRBJ1-2, with 9 positions matching TRBD1. Trimming cost V 5 bases and J 8 bases; bases outside gene matches: 12. The length of the CDR3 is 15 residues. Looked up from germline, CDR1 is SEHNR and CDR2 is FQNEAQ (reference sequence).